The 30 T cell receptor beta chains reported below all come from one sample, sequenced in a study of blood T cell repertoires in COVID-19. Clones were sequenced by immunoSEQ multiplex PCR, and TCRdb holds only the in-frame ones, with some missing. Here the sample spans roughly 260,000 clones, approximately 86% being singletons. The material sequenced was PBMCs or T cells enriched from blood (not recorded which). These receptors were taken from a woman aged 25 to 39 with acute COVID-19.

This clone is a singleton in its sample. The chain uses TRBV5-6 and TRBJ1-6; 9 nucleotides align to TRBD1. The CDR3 is made up of 15 amino acids. The trim removed 2 bases at V and 5 bases at J, leaving 2 bases unmatched. Germline-derived CDR1 and CDR2 are SGHDT and YYEEEE. Here the CDR3 reads CASSFGTGNNSPLHF. CDR3 DNA sequence: TGTGCCAGCAGCTTCGGGACAGGGAATAATTCACCCCTCCACTTT. Full variable domain (outside the CDR3, taken from reference TRBV5-6 and TRBJ1-6): DAGVTQSPTHLIKTRGQQVTLRCSPKSGHDTVSWYQQALGQGPQFIFQYYEEEERQRGNFPDRFSGHQFPNYSSELNVNALLLGDSALYLCASSFGTGNNSPLHFGNGTRLTVT.

CDR3 bases: TGTGCCAGCAGCCTTGGACTCGCAACTAATGAAAAACTGTTTTTT. Translating it yields CASSLGLATNEKLFF. V usage is TRBV11-2 and J usage is TRBJ1-4, with D hard to call. Germline V CDR1 and CDR2: SGHAT, FQNNGV. The CDR3 is 15 amino acids. Trimming left V 5 bases short and J 0 bases short, with 10 bases between.

This chain joins TRBV27 and TRBJ1-4; TRBD1 aligns across 11 bases. CDR3 length equals 15 residues. The ends lost 4 bases at V and 7 bases at J; junction bases unmatched: 5. Germline lookup yields CDR1 MNHEY and CDR2 SMNVEV (reference sequence). The CDR3 nucleotides read TGTGCCAGCAGTTCGTGGACAGGGGGCCGTGAAAAACTGTTTTTT. Protein: CASSSWTGGREKLFF.

As DNA, the CDR3 is TGTGCCAGCTCAAGCTATGGGCTCCTTAATGGCTACACCTTC. It encodes CASSSYGLLNGYTF. The chain links TRBV18 to TRBJ1-2; D unclear. Trimming stripped 5 bases from V and 6 bases from J, with 16 bases between. The germline CDR1 and CDR2 sequences are KGHSH and LQKENI. CDR3 size: 14 residues.

The V gene is TRBV2, the J gene TRBJ1-1, with D unresolved. CDR1 is SNHLY and CDR2 is FYNNEI in the germline V gene. The CDR3 has 13 residues. Trimming removed 9 bases from V and 1 base from J, with 12 bases in between. The CDR3 DNA reads TGTGCCAGTAGGACGAGGGAGAACACTGAAGCTTTCTTT. This gives the protein CASRTRENTEAFF.

The J gene is TRBJ2-5, the V gene TRBV6-6, with TRBD1 identical over 7 bases. The CDR3 covers 14 residues. V was clipped by 0 bases and J by 4 bases; unmatched bases: 2. Germline V gene data show CDR1 as MNHNY and CDR2 as SVGAGI (reference sequence). The CDR3 DNA reads TGTGCCAGCAGTTACTCGACAGGGTTAGAGACCCAGTACTTC. Translating gives CASSYSTGLETQYF.

This chain links TRBV19 with TRBJ2-1, with 10 nucleotides matching TRBD1. There are 14 residues in the CDR3. With 8 bases clipped from V and 8 bases from J, the junction kept 9 bases outside the gene matches. Germline loops: CDR1 LNHDA, CDR2 SQIVND (reference sequence). CDR3 coding DNA: TGTGCCAGTCGGAGGACAGGGGGTAGGGATGAGCAGTTCTTC. The encoded protein is CASRRTGGRDEQFF. The whole variable domain, filled in from reference TRBV19 and TRBJ2-1, reads DGGITQSPKYLFRKEGQNVTLSCEQNLNHDAMYWYRQDPGQGLRLIYYSQIVNDFQKGDIAEGYSVSREKKESFPLTVTSAQKNPTAFYLCASRRTGGRDEQFFGPGTRLTVL.

The chain uses TRBV27 and TRBJ2-4, with a weak D call TRBD2 (6 bases). The V gene's germline CDR1 is MNHEY and CDR2 SMNVEV (reference sequence). The V gene lost 5 bases and the J gene lost 8 bases, with 10 bases spanning the gap. This CDR3 has 12 amino acids. CDR3 in DNA: TGTGCCAGCAGTCCCGGGAGAGACATTCAGTACTTC. It codes for CASSPGRDIQYF.

The chain has TRBV7-9 and TRBJ1-2; D is undetermined. V shed 5 bases and J shed 2 bases, with 6 bases lying between them. The CDR3 extends over 12 amino acids. Germline V gene data show CDR1 as SEHNR and CDR2 as FQNEAQ (reference sequence). This CDR3 is CASSPGNYGYTF. The CDR3 bases are TGTGCCAGCAGCCCGGGAAACTATGGCTACACCTTC. Variable domain in full (rest from reference TRBV7-9 and TRBJ1-2): DTGVSQNPRHKITKRGQNVTFRCDPISEHNRLYWYRQTLGQGPEFLTYFQNEAQLEKSRLLSDRFSAERPKGSFSTLEIQRTEQGDSAMYLCASSPGNYGYTFGSGTRLTVV.

This clone has a handful of counts. The chain combines TRBV11-2 with TRBJ1-2; no firm D call. V lost 5 bases and J 8 bases, leaving 21 bases between the germline ends. The CDR3 length is 15 residues. From germline, CDR1 is SGHAT and CDR2 FQNNGV. CDR3 sequence (DNA): TGTGCCAGCAGCCCCAGCGGCCGGGGATTCGAGGGCTACACCTTC. Amino acid sequence: CASSPSGRGFEGYTF. Looking up the rest from reference TRBV11-2 and TRBJ1-2 gives the full variable domain: EAGVAQSPRYKIIEKRQSVAFWCNPISGHATLYWYQQILGQGPKLLIQFQNNGVVDDSQLPKDRFSAERLKGVDSTLKIQPAKLEDSAVYLCASSPSGRGFEGYTFGSGTRLTVV.

Only a few counts were recorded for this clone. The chain couples TRBV29-1 to TRBJ1-1, with D maybe TRBD1 (5 bases). The CDR3 totals 13 residues. V lost 4 bases and J lost 7, with 16 bases in between. Looked up from germline, CDR1 is SQVTM and CDR2 is ANQGSEA. DNA of the CDR3: TGCAGCGTTGCTTCCGGGGGGTTCTTTGAAGCTTTCTTT. Residues: CSVASGGFFEAFF.

This clone was detected only once. Other DNA sequences in this specimen translate into the identical CDR3. The genes are TRBV30 and TRBJ1-2; D perhaps matches TRBD1 (5 bases). The germline V gene has CDR1 GTSNPN and CDR2 SVGIG (reference sequence). The germline V and J ends were trimmed by 0 bases and 4 bases, with 12 bases remaining between them. This CDR3 has 14 amino acids. CDR3 sequence (DNA): TGTGCCTGGAGTGTTGGCGGGGGTGGCTATGGCTACACCTTC. Protein sequence: CAWSVGGGGYGYTF. The full variable domain, with the rest looked up from reference TRBV30 and TRBJ1-2, is SQTIHQWPATLVQPVGSPLSLECTVEGTSNPNLYWYRQAAGRGLQLLFYSVGIGQISSEVPQNLSASRPQDRQFILSSKKLLLSDSGFYLCAWSVGGGGYGYTFGSGTRLTVV.

V gene TRBV5-1 combines with J gene TRBJ2-1; TRBD2 is a possible D gene (6 bases). The germline CDR1 and CDR2 sequences are SGHRS and YFSETQ. This CDR3 contains 16 residues. The V gene lost 2 bases and the J gene lost 7 bases, with 19 bases spanning the gap. As DNA, the CDR3 is TGCGCCAGCAGCTTCGAGGGCGGGGATTTTGGGAATGAGCAGTTCTTC. Translating gives CASSFEGGDFGNEQFF.

In its sample, this clone was seen once. This chain uses TRBV20-1 with TRBJ1-2; 10 bases are a match to TRBD1. Germline values: CDR1 DFQATT, CDR2 SNEGSKA (reference sequence). The CDR3 runs 11 residues. V dropped 5 bases and J dropped 7; count of bases not matched to a gene: 1. The CDR3 protein is CSARDRGGYTF. The CDR3 DNA sequence: TGCAGTGCTCGGGACAGGGGTGGCTACACCTTC.

The rearrangement uses TRBV30 and TRBJ1-3; TRBD1 might be the D (5 bases). This CDR3 is built from 14 residues. With 2 bases removed from V and 0 bases from J, the gap between germline ends came to 8 bases. Germline loops: CDR1 GTSNPN, CDR2 SVGIG (reference sequence). The CDR3 DNA reads as TGTGCCTGGAGTACAGGAGTCTCTGGAAACACCATATATTTT. The encoded protein is CAWSTGVSGNTIYF.

This clone came up once. The chain has TRBV29-1 and TRBJ1-2; D possibly corresponds to TRBD1 (5 bases). Trimming cost V 0 bases and J 2 bases, with 10 bases left between them. Germline V CDR1 and CDR2: SQVTM, ANQGSEA. This CDR3 has 14 residues. For the CDR3, the DNA is TGCAGCGTTGAAGATCAGGAGGGGAACTATGGCTACACCTTC. It codes for CSVEDQEGNYGYTF.

This chain links TRBV27 with TRBJ1-1; a possible D gene is TRBD1 (6 bases). Germline V gene data show CDR1 as MNHEY and CDR2 as SMNVEV (reference sequence). V was trimmed by 7 bases and J by 5 bases, leaving 8 bases between them. The CDR3 covers 11 residues. The CDR3 loop reads CASTQGTEAFF. The DNA for the CDR3 is TGTGCCAGCACCCAGGGGACTGAAGCTTTCTTT.

This clone was seen a handful of times. Written as DNA, the CDR3 is TGTGCCAGCAGCGTAGACGGCTACGAGCAGTACTTC. This encodes CASSVDGYEQYF. V is TRBV9 and J is TRBJ2-7; no definite D call. This CDR3 contains 12 residues. From germline, CDR1 is SGDLS and CDR2 YYNGEE. The V gene lost 0 bases and the J gene lost 3 bases, with 4 bases spanning the gap.

This chain connects TRBV30 to TRBJ1-1; the D gene is possibly TRBD1 (6 bases). Germline V gene lookup returns CDR1 GTSNPN and CDR2 SVGIG (reference sequence). Trimming shortened V by 0 bases and J by 3 bases, and 11 bases separated the two germline ends. This CDR3 has 14 residues. The DNA for the CDR3 is TGTGCCTGGAGTGTTCAGGACAGAGACACTGAAGCTTTCTTT. It yields the protein CAWSVQDRDTEAFF.

The rearrangement joins TRBV24-1 to TRBJ1-5, with D perhaps TRBD1 (5 bases). V lost 5 bases and J 3 bases, leaving 10 bases between the germline ends. This CDR3 has 14 amino acids. CDR1 and CDR2 (germline): KGHDR, SFDVKD. CDR3 protein: CATSGTGSNQPQHF. The CDR3 bases are TGTGCCACCAGTGGCACAGGTTCCAATCAGCCCCAGCATTTT.

The CDR3 DNA reads TGTGCCAGCCTGAGAGCCCCGAGGACTGAAGCTTTCTTT. It yields the protein CASLRAPRTEAFF. This sequence joins TRBV27 and TRBJ1-1; D remains unclear. The V and J ends lost 8 bases and 5 bases respectively, with 15 bases between them. The germline V gene has CDR1 MNHEY and CDR2 SMNVEV (reference sequence). The CDR3 consists of 13 residues.

The chain employs TRBV5-1 and TRBJ2-5; 8 positions match TRBD1. This CDR3 has 14 amino acids. Germline V gene data show CDR1 as SGHRS and CDR2 as YFSETQ. V lost 0 bases, J lost 2 bases, and 0 bases stayed unmatched. The CDR3 is CASSLGTGQETQYF. The CDR3 region has the DNA TGCGCCAGCAGCTTGGGGACAGGGCAAGAGACCCAGTACTTC.

This chain uses TRBV29-1 with TRBJ1-4, with D perhaps matching TRBD1 (5 bases). The length of the CDR3 is 13 residues. CDR1 is SQVTM, CDR2 ANQGSEA, per germline. The CDR3 bases are TGCGGATATAAGGGGCAGGGAGGAGAAAAACTGTTTTTT. It yields the protein CGYKGQGGEKLFF. Full variable domain (rest looked up from reference TRBV29-1 and TRBJ1-4): SAVISQKPSRDICQRGTSLTIQCQVDSQVTMMFWYRQQPGQSLTLIATANQGSEATYESGFVIDKFPISRPNLTFSTLTVSNMSPEDSSIYLCGYKGQGGEKLFFGSGTQLSVL.

The rearrangement joins TRBV11-2 to TRBJ2-1; 11 bases line up with TRBD2. The CDR3 consists of 16 residues. CDR1 and CDR2 (germline): SGHAT, FQNNGV. V dropped 8 bases and J dropped 3; count of bases not matched to a gene: 9. The CDR3 region is CASRYGLAGNYNEQFF. In DNA, the CDR3 is TGTGCCAGCCGGTATGGACTAGCGGGTAACTACAATGAGCAGTTCTTC.

This clone was found a few times. CDR3: CASGTGTHEQFF. DNA of the CDR3: TGTGCCAGCGGGACAGGGACTCATGAGCAGTTCTTC. V is TRBV27 and J is TRBJ2-1; 9 nucleotides match TRBD1. The CDR3 has 12 residues. V shed 8 bases, J shed 8 bases, and the junction held 4 bases outside the gene matches. Germline-derived CDR1 and CDR2 are MNHEY and SMNVEV (reference sequence).

The rearrangement joins TRBV27 to TRBJ1-5, with D hard to call. The CDR3 spans 13 residues. The germline gives CDR1 MNHEY, CDR2 SMNVEV (reference sequence). The V end was cut by 3 bases, the J end by 4 bases, with 7 bases between. Here the CDR3 DNA reads TGTGCCAGCAGTTTGTCAGAAAATCAGCCCCAGCATTTT. This gives the protein CASSLSENQPQHF.

This chain connects TRBV6-5 to TRBJ1-2; 7 nucleotides line up with TRBD1. The CDR3 loop spans 14 amino acids. V gave up 6 bases and J gave up 3 bases; unmatched junction bases: 7. CDR1 is MNHEY, CDR2 SVGAGI, per germline. DNA for the CDR3: TGTGCCAGCAGCCCGGGGACAGAGCACTATGGCTACACCTTC. This sequence encodes CASSPGTEHYGYTF.

The rearrangement joins TRBV4-1 to TRBJ2-7; D ambiguous. CDR3 length equals 15 residues. Germline lookup yields CDR1 MGHRA and CDR2 YSYEKL. Trimming left V 1 base short and J 5 bases short, with 15 bases between. CDR3 in amino acids: CASSQVGHLTHEQYF. The CDR3 DNA reads TGCGCCAGCAGCCAAGTTGGGCACCTCACCCACGAGCAGTACTTC.

This clone appeared a single time. V usage is TRBV7-9 and J usage is TRBJ1-1; no clear D gene. Trimming pared 3 bases from V and 1 base from J, leaving 18 bases between. This CDR3 is built from 17 residues. Germline CDR1 SEHNR, CDR2 FQNEAQ (reference sequence). CDR3: CASSLGIRGSRNTEAFF. In nucleotides, the CDR3 is TGTGCCAGCAGCTTGGGGATTAGAGGGAGCCGGAACACTGAAGCTTTCTTT.

This clone was seen a handful of times. V is TRBV11-2 and J is TRBJ1-6; 7 nucleotides line up with TRBD1. The J segment lost 4 bases and the V segment lost 5 bases, leaving 8 bases of the junction unmatched. The CDR3 spans 16 residues. Germline-derived CDR1 and CDR2 are SGHAT and FQNNGV. CDR3 sequence (DNA): TGTGCCAGCAGCCTGACAGGGAACTTGTATAATTCACCCCTCCACTTT. It specifies CASSLTGNLYNSPLHF.